This passage covers 32 T cell receptor beta chains from one sample sequenced in a study of T cells in pancreatic ductal adenocarcinoma. Data came from immunoSEQ multiplex PCR; TCRdb stores just in-frame clones and leaves some out. Among over 15,000 clones, about nine tenths were seen once, and the ten largest hold approximately 1%. No neoadjuvant therapy was given to the selected pancreatic ductal adenocarcinoma patients before their surgery. Input material: PBMCs. These receptors originate from a human donor with pancreatic ductal adenocarcinoma.

This clone was seen just once. The chain recombines TRBV6-5 with TRBJ2-2; a weak D match, TRBD1 (5 bases). Deletions cut 5 bases from V and 6 bases from J, with 13 bases between. Per the germline V gene, CDR1 is MNHEY and CDR2 is SVGAGI. This CDR3 has 14 residues. The CDR3 reads CASSQPTGAGELFF. As DNA, the CDR3 is TGTGCCAGCAGTCAACCCACAGGTGCCGGGGAGCTGTTTTTT.

The V and J genes are TRBV13 and TRBJ2-5; TRBD2 aligns across 10 bases. The CDR3 consists of 16 residues. V was pared by 1 base and J by 1 base, with 3 bases of the junction left unmatched. CDR1 and CDR2 (germline): PRHDT, FYEKMQ (reference sequence). CDR3 bases: TGTGCCAGCAGCTTAGAACAGCGGGGGGGCCAAGAGACCCAGTACTTC. This sequence encodes CASSLEQRGGQETQYF.

This clone showed up just a few times. The chain uses TRBV6-5 and TRBJ2-7; D may be TRBD1 (7 bases). Germline V gives CDR1 MNHEY, CDR2 SVGAGI. The CDR3 covers 14 residues. Deletions cut 5 bases from V and 3 bases from J, with 14 bases between. In DNA form, the CDR3 reads TGTGCCAGCAGTGCGGGACAGCAGGTCTACGAGCAGTACTTC. Its protein is CASSAGQQVYEQYF.

This rearrangement joins TRBV6-5 to TRBJ2-7; 9 positions match TRBD2. This CDR3 has 16 amino acids. Germline lookup yields CDR1 MNHEY and CDR2 SVGAGI. The V and J ends lost 0 bases and 2 bases, in that order; junction bases with no gene match: 5. CDR3 DNA sequence: TGTGCCAGCAGTTACTCCCGGACTAGCGCAGCCTACGAGCAGTACTTC. As protein: CASSYSRTSAAYEQYF.

The sample holds one count of this clone. The chain recombines TRBV2 with TRBJ1-1; no clear D. CDR1 and CDR2 (germline): SNHLY, FYNNEI. Trimming left V 6 bases short and J 4 bases short, with 15 bases between. This CDR3 contains 14 residues. CDR3 nucleotides: TGTGCCAGCAGCGCGAACCGAATCGGCACTGAAGCTTTCTTT. This encodes CASSANRIGTEAFF.

CDR3 sequence: CASSPRGEAFF. CDR3 nucleotide sequence: TGTGCCAGCAGCCCTCGGGGTGAAGCTTTCTTT. The chain links TRBV28 to TRBJ1-1; no definite D call. Trimming removed 6 bases from V and 7 bases from J, with 9 bases in between. The CDR3 totals 11 residues. The germline gives CDR1 MDHEN, CDR2 SYDVKM. The full variable domain, rest sourced from reference TRBV28 and TRBJ1-1, is DVKVTQSSRYLVKRTGEKVFLECVQDMDHENMFWYRQDPGLGLRLIYFSYDVKMKEKGDIPEGYSVSREKKERFSLILESASTNQTSMYLCASSPRGEAFFGQGTRLTVV.

The gene calls are TRBV11-3 and TRBJ2-1, with D unclear. This CDR3 contains 14 residues. The V gene's germline CDR1 is SGHNT and CDR2 YENEEA. V dropped 1 base and J dropped 11 bases, with 15 bases sitting between them. The CDR3 sequence: CASSLVSPRSQQFF. The CDR3 DNA reads as TGTGCCAGCAGCTTAGTGTCTCCGAGGTCTCAGCAGTTCTTC.

This chain's CDR3 is CASSFIWSSGANVLTF. CDR3 coding DNA: TGTGCCAGCAGTTTCATTTGGAGCTCTGGGGCCAACGTCCTGACTTTC. The chain joins TRBV28 to TRBJ2-6; unclear D gene. CDR3 length: 16 residues. Germline-derived CDR1 and CDR2 are MDHEN and SYDVKM. Trimming took 3 bases from V and 0 from J, leaving 9 bases between them.

The V gene is TRBV5-6, the J gene TRBJ1-2; D is possibly TRBD1 (6 bases). Germline CDR1 and CDR2: SGHDT and YYEEEE. The CDR3 sequence is 14 residues long. Trimming pared 1 base from V and 6 bases from J, leaving 13 bases between. CDR3 in DNA: TGTGCCAGCAGCTTGTCAGCCAGGGGCGATGGCTACACCTTC. Protein sequence: CASSLSARGDGYTF.

This clone was counted a single time. The chain carries TRBV27 and TRBJ1-2; 9 nucleotides line up with TRBD1. CDR3 length: 14 amino acids. Germline V CDR1 and CDR2: MNHEY, SMNVEV (reference sequence). V trimming: 0 bases; J trimming: 8 bases; junction bases outside the gene matches: 4. The CDR3 sequence is CASSLSGTGYGYTF. The CDR3 coding sequence is TGTGCCAGCAGTTTATCCGGGACAGGGTACGGCTACACCTTC.

This rearrangement joins TRBV11-3 to TRBJ1-3; D is undetermined. The CDR3 totals 14 residues. In germline, CDR1 is SGHNT, CDR2 YENEEA. The V and J ends lost 5 bases and 0 bases respectively, with 8 bases between them. The CDR3 sequence: CASSLPSSGNTIYF. CDR3 coding DNA: TGTGCCAGCAGCCTCCCGTCCTCTGGAAACACCATATATTTT. The whole variable domain, remainder taken from reference TRBV11-3 and TRBJ1-3, is EAGVVQSPRYKIIEKKQPVAFWCNPISGHNTLYWYLQNLGQGPELLIRYENEEAVDDSQLPKDRFSAERLKGVDSTLKIQPAELGDSAVYLCASSLPSSGNTIYFGEGSWLTVV.

This chain joins TRBV5-8 and TRBJ2-4, with TRBD1 matching over 8 bases. The CDR3 has 14 amino acids. Germline values: CDR1 SGHTS, CDR2 YDEGEE. The V segment lost 4 bases and the J segment 10 bases; nucleotides outside the gene matches: 10. For the CDR3, the DNA is TGTGCCAGCAGCCGCCCCGGGACAGGCCAAATTCAGTACTTC. Translating it yields CASSRPGTGQIQYF. Variable domain in full (rest from reference TRBV5-8 and TRBJ2-4): EAGVTQSPTHLIKTRGQQATLRCSPISGHTSVYWYQQALGLGLQFLLWYDEGEERNRGNFPPRFSGRQFPNYSSELNVNALELEDSALYLCASSRPGTGQIQYFGAGTRLSVL.

V is TRBV20-1 and J is TRBJ2-1, with D possibly matching TRBD1 (6 bases). This CDR3 has 10 residues. Germline lookup yields CDR1 DFQATT and CDR2 SNEGSKA (reference sequence). The CDR3 nucleotides read TGCGCTCAGGGGAACAATGAGCAGTTCTTC. As protein: CAQGNNEQFF.

The chain carries TRBV5-1 and TRBJ1-2, with 9 nucleotides matching TRBD1. Germline CDR1 SGHRS, CDR2 YFSETQ. The CDR3 extends over 16 amino acids. V was pared by 0 bases and J by 5 bases, with 8 bases of the junction left unmatched. CDR3 coding DNA: TGCGCCAGCAGCTTGGCCGGGGACAGGGTATGGTATGGCTACACCTTC. This codes for CASSLAGDRVWYGYTF. The full variable domain, rest sourced from reference TRBV5-1 and TRBJ1-2, is KAGVTQTPRYLIKTRGQQVTLSCSPISGHRSVSWYQQTPGQGLQFLFEYFSETQRNKGNFPGRFSGRQFSNSRSEMNVSTLELGDSALYLCASSLAGDRVWYGYTFGSGTRLTVV.

About this clone: Other DNA sequences in this specimen translate into the identical CDR3. J is TRBJ2-1 and V is TRBV11-3; TRBD2 agrees at 8 bases. Losses at the gene ends were 1 base for V and 10 bases for J; bases not matched to a gene: 18. Germline values: CDR1 SGHNT, CDR2 YENEEA. The CDR3 is 18 amino acids. This CDR3 reads CASSLANSRGGVGNEQFF. CDR3 in DNA: TGTGCCAGCAGCTTAGCTAACTCCCGGGGGGGCGTTGGCAACGAGCAGTTCTTC.

This chain uses TRBV5-1 with TRBJ2-2; 7 nucleotides match TRBD1. This CDR3 is 17 amino acids long. Trimming removed 4 bases from V and 4 bases from J; junction bases left unmatched: 13. In germline, CDR1 is SGHRS, CDR2 YFSETQ. In DNA, the CDR3 is TGCGCCAGCAGCACGGGACAGAATGACTGGATCACCGGGGAGCTGTTTTTT. Its translation is CASSTGQNDWITGELFF.

V is TRBV7-3 and J is TRBJ1-1; D is perhaps TRBD1 (6 bases). Between the trimmed V and J ends, which lost 2 bases and 1 base, there was a span of 14 bases. CDR1 is SGHTA and CDR2 is FQGTGA in the germline V gene. CDR3 size: 16 residues. DNA for the CDR3: TGTGCCAGCAGCTTAGATCCCGGGACACCGAACACTGAAGCTTTCTTT. Protein product: CASSLDPGTPNTEAFF.

The rearrangement uses TRBV5-1 and TRBJ2-7; 8 bases are a match to TRBD2. From germline, CDR1 is SGHRS and CDR2 YFSETQ. This CDR3 spans 14 amino acids. The V and J ends lost 5 bases and 4 bases, in that order; junction bases with no gene match: 8. This CDR3 reads CASRSSLAGYEQYF. DNA for the CDR3: TGCGCCAGCAGATCGAGCCTAGCGGGTTACGAGCAGTACTTC.

This clone appeared a single time. V usage is TRBV6-1 and J usage is TRBJ2-3; 7 bases are shared with TRBD1. Looked up from germline, CDR1 is MNHNS and CDR2 is SASEGT. The CDR3 covers 15 residues. Germline trimming cut 7 bases from V and 0 bases from J; bases unmatched to any gene: 7. CDR3 protein: CASITDRTSTDTQYF. The CDR3 nucleotides read TGTGCCAGCATCACGGACAGGACCAGCACAGATACGCAGTATTTT.

The rearrangement joins TRBV5-1 to TRBJ1-2; 7 nucleotides line up with TRBD1. Germline values: CDR1 SGHRS, CDR2 YFSETQ. With 4 bases clipped from V and 2 bases from J, the junction kept 2 bases outside the gene matches. There are 13 residues in the CDR3. The CDR3: CASSRDSNYGYTF. The CDR3 bases are TGCGCCAGCAGCCGGGACAGCAACTATGGCTACACCTTC.

The chain is built from TRBV28 and TRBJ1-3; no firm D call. CDR3 length equals 14 residues. With 5 bases removed from V and 3 bases from J, the gap between germline ends came to 11 bases. Per germline, CDR1 MDHEN and CDR2 SYDVKM. Here the CDR3 reads CASSPGIGGNTIYF. CDR3 DNA sequence: TGTGCCAGCAGTCCGGGGATCGGTGGAAACACCATATATTTT.

V usage is TRBV7-6 and J usage is TRBJ1-1; no definite D call. CDR1 is SGHVS, CDR2 FNYEAQ, per germline. The CDR3 contains 15 residues. With 1 base removed from V and 1 base from J, the gap between germline ends came to 10 bases. The CDR3: CASSLVTPANTEAFF. For the CDR3, the DNA is TGTGCCAGCAGCTTAGTGACACCGGCGAACACTGAAGCTTTCTTT.

This clone was seen a single time. The chain has TRBV11-3 and TRBJ1-6; D possibly corresponds to TRBD1 (5 bases). The CDR3 is 15 residues long. V was trimmed by 5 bases and J by 7 bases, leaving 15 bases between them. Germline V CDR1 and CDR2: SGHNT, YENEEA. The CDR3 region is CASSPGGAENSPLHF. CDR3 sequence (DNA): TGTGCCAGCAGCCCTGGAGGGGCGGAAAATTCACCCCTCCACTTT.

The rearrangement joins TRBV7-2 to TRBJ2-1; TRBD2 aligns across 11 bases. This CDR3 spans 14 amino acids. V shed 5 bases and J 3 bases; nucleotides not matched to a gene: 0. Germline CDR1 SGHTA, CDR2 FQGNSA. CDR3 residues: CASSTSGGYNEQFF. CDR3 nucleotides: TGTGCCAGCAGCACTAGCGGGGGCTACAATGAGCAGTTCTTC.

V is TRBV21-1 and J is TRBJ1-5; the table gives TRBD1 as D, unverified against the DNA. TRBV21-1 is annotated as a pseudogene. There are 19 residues in the CDR3. CDR3 protein: CASSRNSGTGEYGNQPQHF. Written as DNA, the CDR3 is TGTGCCAGCAGCCGAAATTCCGGGACAGGGGAGTATGGCAATCAGCCCCAGCATTTT.

The chain has TRBV5-1 and TRBJ1-4; D possibly corresponds to TRBD1 (6 bases). The CDR3 contains 14 residues. Trimming pared 3 bases from V and 6 bases from J, leaving 12 bases between. Per germline, CDR1 SGHRS and CDR2 YFSETQ. CDR3 bases: TGCGCCAGCAGCTCCACAGGGTTCGATGAAAAACTGTTTTTT. Protein product: CASSSTGFDEKLFF.

This chain joins TRBV5-8 and TRBJ1-1; D is perhaps TRBD1 (6 bases). V was clipped by 0 bases and J by 2 bases, with 14 bases between them. There are 16 residues in the CDR3. The germline V gene has CDR1 SGHTS and CDR2 YDEGEE. The CDR3 DNA sequence: TGTGCCAGCAGCTTGGATGGGGCAGGGGCCAACACTGAAGCTTTCTTT. Residues: CASSLDGAGANTEAFF. Supplemented by reference TRBV5-8 and TRBJ1-1, the full variable domain reads EAGVTQSPTHLIKTRGQQATLRCSPISGHTSVYWYQQALGLGLQFLLWYDEGEERNRGNFPPRFSGRQFPNYSSELNVNALELEDSALYLCASSLDGAGANTEAFFGQGTRLTVV.

The rearrangement joins TRBV4-1 to TRBJ2-7; 8 bases agree with TRBD1. V was clipped by 4 bases and J by 6 bases; unmatched bases: 5. The germline V gene encodes CDR1 MGHRA and CDR2 YSYEKL. CDR3 length equals 13 residues. DNA for the CDR3: TGCGCCAGCAGCCTTCAGGGGGCAGGCGAGCAGTACTTC. Its translation: CASSLQGAGEQYF.

This clone was found a few times. The chain uses TRBV5-5 and TRBJ2-5, with 7 bases fitting TRBD2. This CDR3 spans 14 amino acids. V shed 2 bases, J shed 3 bases, and the junction held 4 bases outside the gene matches. The germline V gene encodes CDR1 SGHKS and CDR2 YYEKEE (reference sequence). The CDR3 region is CASSFRAGEETQYF. As DNA, the CDR3 is TGTGCCAGCAGCTTTCGGGCGGGGGAAGAGACCCAGTACTTC.

V and J are TRBV6-5 and TRBJ1-2; D is ambiguous. Germline CDR1 reads MNHEY; CDR2 reads SVGAGI. The CDR3 covers 11 residues. Trimming left V 2 bases short and J 9 bases short, with 7 bases between. Written as DNA, the CDR3 is TGTGCCAGCAGTTACCAGGAAAGCTACACCTTC. Translated: CASSYQESYTF.

The chain recombines TRBV11-2 with TRBJ2-7; 14 bases fit TRBD2. Germline CDR1 is SGHAT and CDR2 is FQNNGV. The ends lost 6 bases at V and 5 bases at J; junction bases unmatched: 12. This CDR3 comprises 17 residues. The CDR3 DNA follows: TGTGCCAGCAGTCTTACGACTAGCGGGGGGGCCGGGAACGAGCAGTACTTC. Residues: CASSLTTSGGAGNEQYF. Based on the CDR3 plus reference TRBV11-2 and TRBJ2-7, the full variable domain is EAGVAQSPRYKIIEKRQSVAFWCNPISGHATLYWYQQILGQGPKLLIQFQNNGVVDDSQLPKDRFSAERLKGVDSTLKIQPAKLEDSAVYLCASSLTTSGGAGNEQYFGPGTRLTVT.

The chain combines TRBV10-3 with TRBJ1-1, with D unclear. Trimming took off 6 bases at V and 7 bases at J, with 9 bases between the two ends. The germline V gene has CDR1 ENHRY and CDR2 SYGVKD. CDR3 length equals 11 residues. CDR3 sequence reads: CAIRGGGEAFF. CDR3 nucleotide sequence: TGTGCCATCAGAGGAGGAGGTGAAGCTTTCTTT.